This T cell receptor (beta chain) was sequenced in a study of T cell changes during pregnancy in multiple sclerosis. CDR3 length: 16 amino acids. V was clipped by 3 bases and J by 6 bases; unmatched bases: 10. Germline assignment: CDR1 SGDLS and CDR2 YYNGEE. Using immunoSEQ multiplex PCR, the repertoire was profiled, and TCRdb retains in-frame clones only, with some absent. The sample lists about 36,000 clones, 92% occurring once. The chain couples TRBV9 to TRBJ2-3, with TRBD2 matching over 10 bases. The material was CD4+ T cells from peripheral blood mononuclear cells, obtained after pregnancy. This sequence was found in a female donor with multiple sclerosis, enrolled in a pregnancy study. The CDR3 region has the DNA TGTGCCAGCAGCGCCCAAAGAGCGGGGGGGCCGGATACGCAGTATTTT. Its protein product is CASSAQRAGGPDTQYF.